Listed here are 5 T cell receptor beta chains from one sample, sequenced in a study of T-cell reconstitution after alpha-beta-depleted transplantation in children. Unique molecular identifiers were used in preparing the TCRbeta library. TCRdb fed the PCR reads into MiXCR, producing one record per CDR3 protein. The sample has 15,000 to 20,000 distinct CDR3 sequences, 9.5% to 15% seen once. This specimen was PBMCs, mostly from graft donor cells, taken 180 days after TCRalphabeta/CD19-depleted stem cell transplant. The receptor set was obtained from a boy younger than two who had a stem cell transplant for Wiskott-Aldrich syndrome, so the T cells may come from the graft donor.

Many counts were recorded for this clonotype. The J gene is TRBJ2-7, the V gene TRBV20-1; TRBD1 agrees at 9 bases. This CDR3 contains 15 residues. J was trimmed by 1 base and V by 0 bases; bases with no gene match: 4. Germline V CDR1 and CDR2: DFQATT, SNEGSKA (reference sequence). CDR3 DNA sequence: TGCAGTGCTAGAGATTTGGGGACAGGGTCCTACGAGCAGTACTTC. Protein sequence: CSARDLGTGSYEQYF.

This clonotype has a count of ten or more. CDR3 loop: CASSLLQGGGGELFF. CDR3 DNA sequence: TGTGCCAGCAGCTTGTTGCAGGGAGGCGGCGGGGAGCTGTTTTTT. The chain recombines TRBV7-9 with TRBJ2-2; perhaps TRBD2 as D (6 bases). Trimming pared 3 bases from V and 7 bases from J, leaving 15 bases between. Germline CDR1 reads SEHNR; CDR2 reads FQNEAQ (reference sequence). The CDR3 extends over 15 amino acids.

In this sample, this clonotype turned up many times. The chain joins TRBV4-3 to TRBJ1-1; maybe TRBD1 (5 bases). This CDR3 has 15 residues. Trimming removed 4 bases at V and 1 base at J, with 13 bases between. Germline CDR1 LGHNA, CDR2 YSLEER. The CDR3 spells CASSPFGTGNTEAFF. The CDR3 nucleotides are TGCGCCAGCAGCCCGTTCGGGACGGGGAACACTGAAGCTTTCTTT.

Many counts were recorded for this clonotype. The rearrangement uses TRBV28 and TRBJ1-5; no reliable D call. The V end was cut by 7 bases, the J end by 10 bases, with 17 bases between. The germline V gene has CDR1 MDHEN and CDR2 SYDVKM. The CDR3 covers 13 residues. The CDR3 loop reads CASIDSSISPQHF. The CDR3 DNA is TGTGCCAGCATAGATAGCTCAATCAGCCCCCAGCATTTT.

This clonotype has ten or more counts. This chain joins TRBV12-3 or TRBV12-4 and TRBJ1-5; the match to TRBD1 covers 7 bases. CDR3 size: 15 residues. Trimming at V came to 6 bases and at J to 4 bases, leaving 9 bases not matched to a gene. The CDR3 nucleotides are TGTGCCAGCAGGTCCGGGACGGGACAGAATCAGCCCCAGCATTTT. The encoded protein is CASRSGTGQNQPQHF.